The 32 T cell receptor beta chains presented below share a single source sample, sequenced in a study of blood T cell repertoires in COVID-19. Libraries were prepared by immunoSEQ multiplex PCR; TCRdb keeps only in-frame clonotypes and omits some of them. The table lists hundreds of thousands of clones, 85% to 90% of them singletons. The sample consisted of peripheral blood. These receptors came from a woman aged 45-65 years with COVID-19, enrolled during active disease.

This rearrangement joins TRBV19 to TRBJ1-1; unclear D gene. The CDR3 has 14 residues. The germline V gene has CDR1 LNHDA and CDR2 SQIVND (reference sequence). V lost 2 bases and J lost 3, with 10 bases in between. The CDR3 sequence: CASSIIGRDTEAFF. CDR3 coding DNA: TGTGCCAGTAGTATAATAGGGAGGGACACTGAAGCTTTCTTT.

J is TRBJ2-1 and V is TRBV30; a weak D match, TRBD1 (6 bases). The CDR3 covers 13 residues. With 4 bases removed from V and 9 bases from J, the gap between germline ends came to 16 bases. From germline, CDR1 is GTSNPN and CDR2 SVGIG (reference sequence). The CDR3 is CAWTRSRGGEQFF. The CDR3 DNA reads TGTGCCTGGACTAGGAGCAGGGGTGGTGAGCAGTTCTTC.

V gene TRBV5-1 combines with J gene TRBJ2-7, with TRBD2 identical over 9 bases. Germline loops: CDR1 SGHRS, CDR2 YFSETQ. The CDR3 has 14 residues. Trimming removed 0 bases from V and 3 bases from J; junction bases left unmatched: 1. CDR3 in DNA: TGCGCCAGCAGCTTGGTGACTAGCGGCTACGAGCAGTACTTC. Translated: CASSLVTSGYEQYF.

The V call is TRBV27, the J call TRBJ2-7, with 9 bases aligning to TRBD1. Germline CDR1 MNHEY, CDR2 SMNVEV (reference sequence). V trimming: 4 bases; J trimming: 5 bases; junction bases outside the gene matches: 9. This CDR3 is 15 amino acids long. The CDR3 DNA follows: TGTGCCAGCAGTTCTCCCGGGACAGGGCGGGACGAGCAGTACTTC. This translates into CASSSPGTGRDEQYF.

The V and J genes are TRBV28 and TRBJ1-1, with 9 bases aligning to TRBD1. The V segment lost 7 bases and the J segment 3 bases; nucleotides outside the gene matches: 6. Looked up from germline, CDR1 is MDHEN and CDR2 is SYDVKM. CDR3 size: 14 residues. CDR3 residues: CASMTGTGYTEAFF. CDR3 nucleotides: TGTGCCAGCATGACTGGGACAGGGTACACTGAAGCTTTCTTT.

The gene calls are TRBV25-1 and TRBJ2-1; tentative D call: TRBD2 (5 bases). V lost 4 bases and J 5 bases, leaving 9 bases between the germline ends. In germline, CDR1 is MGHDK, CDR2 SYGVNS. CDR3 length equals 13 residues. This CDR3 is CASSVPGDNEQFF. CDR3 sequence (DNA): TGTGCCAGCAGTGTCCCCGGGGACAATGAGCAGTTCTTC.

The gene calls are TRBV19 and TRBJ1-5; the D is unclear. Per the germline V gene, CDR1 is LNHDA and CDR2 is SQIVND (reference sequence). V lost 6 bases and J lost 2, with 14 bases in between. The CDR3 is 15 amino acids. Written as DNA, the CDR3 is TGTGCCAGTAGGCCCCGGGTCGGAGGCAATCAGCCCCAGCATTTT. Protein product: CASRPRVGGNQPQHF.

The J gene is TRBJ2-2, the V gene TRBV14; 11 bases align to TRBD2. V dropped 1 base and J dropped 7; count of bases not matched to a gene: 5. Germline assignment: CDR1 SGHDN and CDR2 FVKESK. The CDR3 runs 16 residues. CDR3 bases: TGTGCCAGCAGCCAAGTACTAGCGGGAGCGAACGGGGAGCTGTTTTTT. Its translation is CASSQVLAGANGELFF. The full variable domain, completed using reference TRBV14 and TRBJ2-2, is EAGVTQFPSHSVIEKGQTVTLRCDPISGHDNLYWYRRVMGKEIKFLLHFVKESKQDESGMPNNRFLAERTGGTYSTLKVQPAELEDSGVYFCASSQVLAGANGELFFGEGSRLTVL.

This rearrangement joins TRBV5-4 to TRBJ2-2, with TRBD1 matching over 8 bases. The germline CDR1 and CDR2 sequences are SGHNT and YYREEE (reference sequence). Losses at the gene ends were 0 bases for V and 0 bases for J; bases not matched to a gene: 4. The CDR3 has 17 residues. The CDR3 loop reads CASSLGAGGTNTGELFF. The CDR3 bases are TGTGCCAGCAGCTTGGGAGCAGGGGGCACGAACACCGGGGAGCTGTTTTTT. Complete variable domain (other parts from reference TRBV5-4 and TRBJ2-2): ETGVTQSPTHLIKTRGQQVTLRCSSQSGHNTVSWYQQALGQGPQFIFQYYREEENGRGNFPPRFSGLQFPNYSSELNVNALELDDSALYLCASSLGAGGTNTGELFFGEGSRLTVL.

The chain uses TRBV2 and TRBJ2-1; 7 bases fit TRBD1. This CDR3 has 13 amino acids. J gave up 8 bases and V 7 bases, and 8 bases lay outside the gene matches. CDR1 is SNHLY and CDR2 is FYNNEI in the germline V gene. In DNA, the CDR3 is TGTGCCAGCACTACAGGACAGGTCCATGAGCAGTTCTTC. It translates to CASTTGQVHEQFF.

The rearrangement joins TRBV7-2 to TRBJ1-2, with D maybe TRBD1 (5 bases). The germline CDR1 and CDR2 sequences are SGHTA and FQGNSA. The CDR3 totals 16 residues. V lost 6 bases to trimming and J lost 8 bases, with 25 bases between them. CDR3 region: CASSSPGLGLRWGYTF. CDR3 coding DNA: TGTGCCAGCAGTTCCCCGGGACTGGGGCTCCGGTGGGGCTACACCTTC.

This clone was counted only a few times. The V gene is TRBV30, the J gene TRBJ2-1; unclear D gene. CDR3 length equals 15 residues. Germline CDR1 GTSNPN, CDR2 SVGIG (reference sequence). The germline V and J ends were trimmed by 5 bases and 1 base, with 15 bases remaining between them. The CDR3 reads CAWYVLGESYNEQFF. The CDR3 DNA reads as TGTGCCTGGTATGTTCTAGGCGAATCCTACAATGAGCAGTTCTTC.

There are a few counts of this clone. CDR3 sequence: CATSEGLGNSPLHF. The DNA for the CDR3 is TGTGCCACCTCGGAGGGACTAGGCAATTCACCCCTCCACTTT. The chain uses TRBV24-1 and TRBJ1-6, with D perhaps matching TRBD1 (5 bases). The CDR3 totals 14 residues. CDR1 and CDR2 (germline): KGHDR, SFDVKD. V was clipped by 9 bases and J by 7 bases, with 15 bases between them.

This chain connects TRBV29-1 to TRBJ1-3, with 8 bases aligning to TRBD1. There are 13 residues in the CDR3. Germline-derived CDR1 and CDR2 are SQVTM and ANQGSEA. V lost 7 bases, J lost 0 bases, and 2 bases stayed unmatched. The CDR3 spells CSAGQGSGNTIYF. CDR3 nucleotides: TGCAGCGCTGGACAGGGCTCTGGAAACACCATATATTTT.

This rearrangement joins TRBV4-1 to TRBJ1-4; a weak D match, TRBD1 (6 bases). CDR1 is MGHRA, CDR2 YSYEKL, per germline. CDR3 size: 17 residues. Trimming removed 1 base at V and 10 bases at J, with 22 bases between. Here the CDR3 reads CASSQVGTLGGFGKLFF. CDR3 nucleotides: TGCGCCAGCAGCCAAGTGGGGACCCTAGGGGGATTCGGAAAACTGTTTTTT.

The V call is TRBV6-5, the J call TRBJ1-2; 7 bases are shared with TRBD1. Germline CDR1 MNHEY, CDR2 SVGAGI. The junction had 6 bases not matched to a gene; V was cut back by 6 bases and J by 5 bases. CDR3 length: 13 residues. DNA for the CDR3: TGTGCCAGCAGCCAGGCGGGACAGTATGGCTACACCTTC. This encodes CASSQAGQYGYTF.

V is TRBV10-2 and J is TRBJ1-1; a possible D gene is TRBD1 (5 bases). Germline V gene sequence: CDR1 WSHSY, CDR2 SAAADI. The CDR3 totals 13 residues. Trimming cost V 5 bases and J 1 base, with 8 bases left between them. The CDR3, as DNA: TGCGCCAGCAGTCCAACAGGGAACACTGAAGCTTTCTTT. Translating it yields CASSPTGNTEAFF.

In this sample, this clone turned up a few times. The chain employs TRBV18 and TRBJ1-1; D uncertain. The V end was cut by 8 bases, the J end by 1 base, with 20 bases between. The length of the CDR3 is 16 residues. Looked up from germline, CDR1 is KGHSH and CDR2 is LQKENI. The CDR3 DNA reads TGTGCCAGCCAAGTCAACTCTGGGGAGGCGAACACTGAAGCTTTCTTT. This translates into CASQVNSGEANTEAFF.

The chain has TRBV5-4 and TRBJ2-7; D not certain. V was clipped by 4 bases and J by 3 bases, with 8 bases between them. This CDR3 has 12 amino acids. Germline CDR1 SGHNT, CDR2 YYREEE (reference sequence). Here the CDR3 reads CASSAGNYEQYF. As DNA, the CDR3 is TGTGCCAGCAGCGCAGGAAACTACGAGCAGTACTTC.

The chain recombines TRBV5-1 with TRBJ1-2, with 8 bases matching TRBD1. Germline CDR1 reads SGHRS; CDR2 reads YFSETQ. CDR3 length: 16 amino acids. The trim removed 0 bases at V and 11 bases at J, leaving 15 bases unmatched. Here the CDR3 reads CASSLEGQGLSMRYTF. The DNA of the CDR3 is TGCGCCAGCAGCTTGGAAGGACAGGGCCTCTCTATGAGATACACCTTC.

The chain joins TRBV19 to TRBJ2-1; 10 bases agree with TRBD2. CDR1 and CDR2 from the germline V gene are LNHDA and SQIVND (reference sequence). The ends lost 6 bases at V and 6 bases at J; junction bases unmatched: 5. CDR3 size: 14 residues. This chain's CDR3 is CASRSLAGANEQFF. In DNA form, the CDR3 reads TGTGCCAGTAGGAGCCTAGCGGGAGCCAATGAGCAGTTCTTC.

V and J are TRBV20-1 and TRBJ2-4; TRBD2 matches 10 bases. V was pared by 3 bases and J by 6 bases, with 5 bases of the junction left unmatched. The CDR3 is 14 amino acids. CDR1 and CDR2 (germline): DFQATT, SNEGSKA (reference sequence). CDR3 sequence: CSASTSGKLNIQYF. Written as DNA, the CDR3 is TGCAGTGCTAGTACTAGCGGGAAATTAAACATTCAGTACTTC.

The chain couples TRBV10-2 to TRBJ1-1; D is possibly TRBD1 (6 bases). The CDR3 loop spans 17 amino acids. Per germline, CDR1 WSHSY and CDR2 SAAADI. The germline V and J ends were trimmed by 6 bases and 0 bases, with 20 bases remaining between them. CDR3 sequence (DNA): TGCGCCAGCAGGAAACGGGGGGGCTCTGGGGTGAACACTGAAGCTTTCTTT. This sequence encodes CASRKRGGSGVNTEAFF.

This chain connects TRBV30 to TRBJ1-5, with D tentatively TRBD1 (6 bases). Germline loops: CDR1 GTSNPN, CDR2 SVGIG (reference sequence). V was shortened by 2 bases and J by 5 bases, with 10 bases between the two germline ends. The CDR3 has 13 amino acids. In DNA, the CDR3 is TGTGCCTGGAGTAAACAGGGATATCAGCCCCAGCATTTT. It encodes CAWSKQGYQPQHF.

This clone was detected only a few times. CDR3 loop: CASSKDVYTPESANEKLFF. DNA for the CDR3: TGTGCCAGCAGCAAAGACGTGTACACCCCGGAGTCAGCTAATGAAAAACTGTTTTTT. The V and J genes are TRBV21-1 and TRBJ1-4. TRBV21-1 is reported as a pseudogene. The CDR3 has 19 residues.

V usage is TRBV10-3 and J usage is TRBJ2-7, with D tentatively TRBD1 (5 bases). CDR3 length equals 14 residues. Germline CDR1 is ENHRY and CDR2 is SYGVKD. The V end lost 5 bases, the J end lost 5 bases, and 16 bases lay between the germline ends. The CDR3 DNA reads as TGTGCCATCAGTAACTCAGGGTTCGGCGACGAGCAGTACTTC. This encodes CAISNSGFGDEQYF.

The V call is TRBV5-6, the J call TRBJ2-7; 8 positions agree with TRBD2. CDR3 size: 15 residues. Germline lookup yields CDR1 SGHDT and CDR2 YYEEEE. Trimming at V came to 1 base and at J to 3 bases, leaving 6 bases not matched to a gene. CDR3 in amino acids: CASSLSGSPLYEQYF. The CDR3 DNA sequence: TGTGCCAGCAGCTTGAGCGGGAGTCCCCTCTACGAGCAGTACTTC.

The chain uses TRBV3-1 (or the pseudogene TRBV3-2) and TRBJ2-1; 7 bases agree with TRBD2. The CDR3 extends over 14 amino acids. V dropped 5 bases and J dropped 3; count of bases not matched to a gene: 4. CDR1 is LGHDT, CDR2 YNNKEL, per germline (reference sequence). CDR3 residues: CASSDRDYYNEQFF. CDR3 in DNA: TGTGCCAGCAGCGACCGGGACTACTACAATGAGCAGTTCTTC.

The gene calls are TRBV29-1 and TRBJ2-7; tentative D call: TRBD1 (5 bases). Per the germline V gene, CDR1 is SQVTM and CDR2 is ANQGSEA. V gave up 3 bases and J gave up 2 bases, with 11 bases separating them. The CDR3 loop spans 13 amino acids. CDR3: CSVEGRGTYEQYF. CDR3 bases: TGCAGCGTTGAGGGTAGGGGCACCTACGAGCAGTACTTC.

This clone was seen just once. The chain is built from TRBV7-9 and TRBJ2-5; no definite D call. The CDR3 is 15 amino acids. Germline CDR1 is SEHNR and CDR2 is FQNEAQ (reference sequence). Trimming removed 1 base at V and 5 bases at J, with 14 bases between. As DNA, the CDR3 is TGTGCCAGCAGCTTAGACCCTCCCGGGTCGGAGACCCAGTACTTC. Residues: CASSLDPPGSETQYF.

V is TRBV29-1 and J is TRBJ1-2, with 7 bases fitting TRBD1. The CDR3 contains 12 residues. With V trimmed by 4 bases and J by 6 bases, 5 bases remained unmatched. Germline V gene sequence: CDR1 SQVTM, CDR2 ANQGSEA. This CDR3 is CSVGWQGDGYTF. For the CDR3, the DNA is TGCAGCGTTGGATGGCAGGGGGATGGCTACACCTTC.

CDR3 DNA sequence: TGCGCCAGCAGCTTGACGCCTAGCGGGAGCCAGGGCAATGAGCAGTTCTTC. It is translated as CASSLTPSGSQGNEQFF. The genes are TRBV5-1 and TRBJ2-1, with 10 bases matching TRBD2. This CDR3 spans 17 amino acids. The germline CDR1 and CDR2 sequences are SGHRS and YFSETQ. The trim removed 1 base at V and 6 bases at J, leaving 10 bases unmatched.